The 11 T cell receptor beta chains below come from one sample, sequenced in a study of post-analysis software for immune sequencing data. Study-wide points: Controls had lower frequencies than patients of about 5 TRBV segments, which included TRBV5-6, TRBV5-1 and TRBV20-1.

These receptors' targets are unknown. The library was made from cDNA and included unique molecular identifiers. TCRdb re-called the PCR reads with MiXCR, one entry per CDR3 protein. The table lists some 800,000 distinct CDR3 sequences, around 45% of them singletons. Sequencing input: blood. These receptor sequences come from a girl aged 10 to 17 with multiple sclerosis.

The CDR3 DNA reads as TGTGCCAGCAGTGTAGAGACTAGCGGGAGCGGCGAGCAGTACTTC. It specifies CASSVETSGSGEQYF. This chain joins TRBV2 and TRBJ2-5; 12 bases are shared with TRBD2. The J call is in doubt because the DNA end fits TRBJ2-7 better. Per the germline V gene, CDR1 is SNHLY and CDR2 is FYNNEI. CDR3 size: 15 residues.

This clonotype was observed a few times. V usage is TRBV20-1 and J usage is TRBJ2-7; no reliable D call. Trimming pared 0 bases from V and 9 bases from J, leaving 21 bases between. CDR3 length: 15 residues. CDR1 and CDR2 from the germline V gene are DFQATT and SNEGSKA (reference sequence). CDR3 protein: CSARDLASSSYRQYF. CDR3 nucleotides: TGCAGTGCTAGAGATTTGGCAAGCAGCTCCTACAGGCAGTACTTC.

The chain links TRBV3-1 to TRBJ2-3; D remains ambiguous. CDR3 length equals 14 residues. Trimming left V 5 bases short and J 4 bases short, with 13 bases between. CDR1 LGHDT and CDR2 YNNKEL come from the germline V gene (reference sequence). CDR3 sequence (DNA): TGTGCCAGCAGCGAGTCAGCTCTCCCAGATACGCAGTATTTT. Residues: CASSESALPDTQYF.

This clonotype was detected only a few times. The V call is TRBV3-1, the J call TRBJ1-2; no firm D call. CDR3 length equals 14 residues. The germline V gene has CDR1 LGHDT and CDR2 YNNKEL (reference sequence). V gave up 0 bases and J gave up 7 bases, with 12 bases separating them. CDR3 residues: CASSQESGGLGYTF. CDR3 nucleotide sequence: TGTGCCAGCAGCCAAGAATCTGGCGGCCTTGGCTACACCTTC.

This clonotype was recorded a few times. The chain couples TRBV6-5 to TRBJ2-7; D unresolved. V was pared by 9 bases and J by 3 bases, with 15 bases between. There are 13 residues in the CDR3. CDR1 is MNHEY and CDR2 is SVGAGI in the germline V gene. The CDR3 DNA reads as TGTGCCAGTAATGACCCAGGCGGCTACGAGCAGTACTTC. This translates into CASNDPGGYEQYF.

This clonotype was detected many times. The CDR3 sequence is CASSGGLDSYNEQFF. DNA for the CDR3: TGTGCCAGCAGTGGTGGACTGGACTCCTACAATGAGCAGTTCTTC. The chain carries TRBV2 and TRBJ2-1; D possibly corresponds to TRBD2 (5 bases). The CDR3 is 15 residues long. Per the germline V gene, CDR1 is SNHLY and CDR2 is FYNNEI. Trimming cost V 4 bases and J 0 bases, with 10 bases left between them.

This clonotype was found a few times. V gene TRBV7-9 combines with J gene TRBJ2-7; D is unclear. The germline CDR1 and CDR2 sequences are SEHNR and FQNEAQ (reference sequence). This CDR3 has 13 residues. The germline V and J ends were trimmed by 5 bases and 4 bases, with 12 bases remaining between them. The CDR3 DNA sequence: TGTGCCAGCAGCCCCATGGGTGGGTACGAGCAGTACTTC. It encodes CASSPMGGYEQYF.

The V gene is TRBV6-7, the J gene TRBJ2-7; 8 bases are shared with TRBD1. TRBV6-7 is assigned to the ORF class and has an uncertain function. The V and J ends lost 0 bases and 3 bases, in that order; junction bases with no gene match: 10. This CDR3 region has 17 residues. The CDR3 spells CASSYSRDDRGGYEQYF. The CDR3 coding sequence is TGTGCCAGCAGTTACTCCAGAGACGACAGGGGAGGCTACGAGCAGTACTTC.

The CDR3 is CASSTGLAGAYQGTQYF. The DNA for the CDR3 is TGTGCCAGCAGTACGGGACTAGCGGGAGCGTATCAGGGGACCCAGTACTTC. The V and J genes are TRBV12-3 or TRBV12-4 and TRBJ2-5, with 14 positions matching TRBD2. This CDR3 contains 17 residues. The ends lost 5 bases at V and 7 bases at J; junction bases unmatched: 12.

This clonotype was counted only a few times. The chain combines TRBV5-6 with TRBJ2-7; 12 nucleotides agree with TRBD2. The trim removed 4 bases at V and 0 bases at J, leaving 5 bases unmatched. Germline lookup yields CDR1 SGHDT and CDR2 YYEEEE. The CDR3 covers 16 residues. CDR3 DNA: TGTGCCAGCAGCACCGGGACTAGCGGGCTCTCCTACGAGCAGTACTTC. Translated: CASSTGTSGLSYEQYF.

This clonotype was seen more than once but under ten times. The chain couples TRBV12-3 or TRBV12-4 to TRBJ2-1; D ambiguous. V was trimmed by 6 bases and J by 10 bases, leaving 10 bases between them. CDR3 length: 11 amino acids. This CDR3 reads CASSRSLEQFF. In DNA form, the CDR3 reads TGTGCCAGCAGCCGGAGTTTGGAGCAGTTCTTC.